This T cell receptor beta chain was profiled in a study of blood T cells in healthy people across ages. Isolation recovered at least 6 million PBMCs from every sample. This clonotype was counted only a few times. The target antigen is unknown. Looked up from germline, CDR1 is SQVTM and CDR2 is ANQGSEA. V lost 2 bases and J 2 bases, leaving 7 bases between the germline ends. This CDR3 has 12 residues. It was with a sample-barcoded 5' primer and a J-beta primer mix that a second PCR of about 6 to 11 cycles was run. TCRdb ran MiXCR on the 5' RACE reads and lists one entry per CDR3 protein. In the table there are about 970,000 distinct CDR3 sequences, roughly half of which are singletons. Study-level findings and limits: Aged donors had fewer naive CD4+ cells and lower diversity than long-lived donors. The recorded TCR beta diversity per million T cells decreased in a roughly linear manner with age.

V and J are TRBV29-1 and TRBJ2-7; possibly TRBD1 for D (5 bases). What was sequenced was blood. This TCR was sampled from a woman aged 55-75 years in good health. The CDR3: CSVEKGTYEQYF. In nucleotides, the CDR3 is TGCAGCGTTGAAAAGGGGACCTACGAGCAGTACTTC.